A selection of T cell receptor beta chains follows, all from one sample in a study of blood T cells in healthy people across ages. Each CDR3 protein is one row after TCRdb ran MiXCR on the 5' RACE reads. The table shows roughly 700,000 distinct CDR3 sequences, with just under 25% occurring only once. The same specimen was also included in a second study, on T cells of mothers and their children.

The material sequenced was blood. Every receptor here comes from a boy younger than 18 in good health. Each CDR3 is given with its conserved first and last residue. Each record gives: clone size, D gene, J gene, V gene, CDR3 DNA, CDR3 protein. The D gene is left open where the match is weak. Not all rows give a size; the values are once, few, many and, for expanded clones, a class.

>-|-|TRBJ2-7|TRBV2
TGTGCCAGCAGCGAATTTGAACAGTCCTACGAGCAGTACTTC
CASSEFEQSYEQYF
>few|-|TRBJ1-6|TRBV28
TGTGCCAGCAGTTCGTCTTCCGAGACAGGAGGACCACCCCTCCACTTT
CASSSSSETGGPPLHF
>-|-|TRBJ2-5|TRBV20-1
TGCAGTGCTAAGGGTGGGGAGATCCAAGAGACCCAGTACTTC
CSAKGGEIQETQYF
>-|-|TRBJ1-2|TRBV5-1
TGCGCCAGCAGCTTGTTCCAGGGGTCCAATGGCTACACCTTC
CASSLFQGSNGYTF
>-|-|TRBJ2-1|TRBV9
TGTGCCAGCAGCGTAGTGGACTACCTCAGGGGAGGCTCCTACAATGAGCAGTTCTTC
CASSVVDYLRGGSYNEQFF
>-|TRBD1|TRBJ2-2|TRBV29-1
TGCAGCGTCCGACAGGGGGTAGGGGGGGAGCTGTTTTTT
CSVRQGVGGELFF
>few|TRBD2|TRBJ2-1|TRBV29-1
TGCAGCGCCGGACTAGCGGGGGTAGGTGAGCAGTTCTTC
CSAGLAGVGEQFF
>-|TRBD1|TRBJ2-4|TRBV3-1
TGTGCCAGCAGCCAAGCCGCGGACAGGCCCCTTCAGTACTTC
CASSQAADRPLQYF
>-|-|TRBJ2-3|TRBV12-3/TRBV12-4
TGTGCCAGCAGAGCTAGCGCAGATACGCAGTATTTT
CASRASADTQYF
>-|TRBD1|TRBJ2-1|TRBV6-2/TRBV6-3
TGTGCCAGCAGTTACCCCGGACAGGGGAACTACAATGAGCAGTTCTTC
CASSYPGQGNYNEQFF
>-|TRBD2|TRBJ2-7|TRBV4-1
TGCGCCAGCAGCCAAGGCCTCGGGGGGAGAAACGAGCAGTACTTC
CASSQGLGGRNEQYF
>-|-|TRBJ2-5|TRBV7-9
TGTGCCAGCAGCCACTCGCAGGGTTTAGAAGAGACCCAGTACTTC
CASSHSQGLEETQYF
>-|TRBD1|TRBJ2-6|TRBV6-1
TGTGCCAGCAGGTTTCCGGGACAGGGAAGCTCTGGGGCCAACGTCCTGACTTTC
CASRFPGQGSSGANVLTF
>-|TRBD2|TRBJ2-5|TRBV5-1
TGCGCCAGCAGCTTGAGACTAGCGGGAGGGATCCCAGAGACCCAGTACTTC
CASSLRLAGGIPETQYF
>-|TRBD1|TRBJ2-1|TRBV11-2
TGTGCCAGCAGCTTAGGTCGCTGGACAGGGTACAGTGAGCAGTTCTTC
CASSLGRWTGYSEQFF
>few|-|TRBJ1-1|TRBV29-1
TGCAGCGTTGAGGGTAACGCTGAAGCTTTCTTT
CSVEGNAEAFF
>-|-|TRBJ2-7|TRBV14
TGTGCCAGCAGCCAATGGAGCGCACCGCAGGGATACGAGCAGTACTTC
CASSQWSAPQGYEQYF
>-|-|TRBJ1-2|TRBV20-1
TGCAGTGCTAGAGATGCCCACAAGGACGTTAGCTATGGCTACACCTTC
CSARDAHKDVSYGYTF